This TCR beta chain was recorded in a study of CD8+ T cells in alopecia areata. Notes on this clone: The antigen remains undetermined.

The germline V gene has CDR1 MNHEY and CDR2 SMNVEV (reference sequence). The CDR3 totals 12 residues. With 5 bases removed from V and 9 bases from J, the gap between germline ends came to 11 bases. Sequencing templates came from extracted RNA that was reverse transcribed into cDNA. Repertoires were generated with immunoSEQ multiplex PCR, while TCRdb's copy carries only in-frame clones and drops some. Here the sample spans approximately 140,000 clones, around 86% being singletons. Study-wide points: Persistence of many expanded lesional clones was seen in scalp and blood during tofacitinib. TCR sharing across patients was less clear than in mice, possibly HLA-related.

The treatment: oral pan-JAK inhibitor, 5-10 mg twice daily. A FACSAria was used to sort CD4+ and CD8+ T cells. These cells came from PBMCs. The sample was CD8+ T cells sorted from blood, taken at week 4, from a patient treated with tofacitinib. The rearrangement uses TRBV27 and TRBJ2-1; D is unresolved. The clonotype was recovered from a human donor with alopecia areata. The CDR3 region has the DNA TGTGCCAGCAGTCCGCCCTTGGGTGAGCAGTTCTTC. Encoded protein: CASSPPLGEQFF.